These T cell receptor beta chains were read from a single sample in a study of shared clonotypes between healthy human individuals. The repertoire was sequenced with immunoSEQ multiplex PCR; TCRdb's copy has only in-frame clones and lacks some. The sample yields roughly 660,000 clones, about 90% seen once. Sample: memory CD8+ T cells from PBMCs. Receptors originate from a young man in good health. Some clones in this sample may be carry-over from other donors' samples. CDR3s include the opening cysteine and the closing phenylalanine or tryptophan. Fields, in order: CDR3 DNA, CDR3 protein, D gene, J gene, V gene. A D gene is named only where the DNA matches it firmly.

TGTGCCAGCCGGAAGACATTCAACACTGAAGCTTTCTTT,CASRKTFNTEAFF,-,TRBJ1-1,TRBV28
TGTGCCAGCAGCTTAGATCAACAGCTTAATGAAAAACTGTTTTTT,CASSLDQQLNEKLFF,-,TRBJ1-4,TRBV11-2
TGCGCCAGCAGCCAAGCTCGGGTAGCTGAAGCTTTCTTT,CASSQARVAEAFF,-,TRBJ1-1,TRBV4-1
TGTGCCAGCAGCTTACTAACAGGGTACGGGCTCGCCTCACCCGGGGAGCTGTTTTTT,CASSLLTGYGLASPGELFF,-,TRBJ2-2,TRBV11-2
TGTGCCAGCAGACCTACCCGGGACGGCTACCCCTACAATGAGCAGTTCTTC,CASRPTRDGYPYNEQFF,-,TRBJ2-1,TRBV14
TGTGCCAGCAGTTTCGTGACAGGGGGCGACGAGCAGTACTTC,CASSFVTGGDEQYF,TRBD1,TRBJ2-7,TRBV28
TGCGCCAGCAGCCAGCCGGGACAAGGTCCTGAAAAACTGTTTTTT,CASSQPGQGPEKLFF,-,TRBJ1-4,TRBV4-1
TGCAGCGGACGAGCGGGAGCTTACAATGAGCAGTTCTTC,CSGRAGAYNEQFF,TRBD2,TRBJ2-1,TRBV29-1
TGTGCCAGCAGCTACCGGGACAGGTTTCAGCCCCAGCATTTT,CASSYRDRFQPQHF,TRBD1,TRBJ1-5,TRBV7-8
TGTGCCAGCAGCGTAGGGTATCCCTACGAGCAGTACTTC,CASSVGYPYEQYF,-,TRBJ2-7,TRBV9
TGTGCCAGCAGCATACCTAGCGGAGAAGCTTACGAGCAGTACTTC,CASSIPSGEAYEQYF,TRBD2,TRBJ2-7,TRBV7-9